The text below deals with one TCR beta chain. Each patient went into thyroid surgery without having received any treatment. Germline V CDR1 and CDR2: SGHRS, YFSETQ. V lost 3 bases and J lost 1, with 13 bases in between. This CDR3 comprises 15 residues. TCRdb redid the clone calls on the PCR reads using MiXCR. The sample lists over 30,000 clones, over 15% seen once, with approximately 13% in the top ten. These data belong to a study of metastatic and nonmetastatic thyroid tumors. This chain links TRBV5-1 with TRBJ2-5, with no clear D. This clonotype originated in a female donor with papillary thyroid cancer or a benign thyroid nodule (not recorded which). Some clones in this sample may be carry-over from other donors' samples. The material sequenced was tumor tissue. CDR3 amino acids: CASSSVLSPQETQYF. The CDR3, as DNA: TGCGCCAGCAGCTCTGTACTATCGCCCCAAGAGACCCAGTACTTC.